Listed below are T cell receptor beta chains from one sample, sequenced in a study of blood T cell repertoires in COVID-19. Here immunoSEQ multiplex PCR was the method, and the copy in TCRdb shows in-frame clones only, minus some. This table holds about 87,000 clones, approximately 86% found once. Sequencing used peripheral blood. These receptors all come from a man aged 40-49 years with acute or convalescent COVID-19. Each CDR3 is given with its conserved first and last residue. A D gene is named only where the DNA matches it firmly. Expanded clones get a size class; other rows say once, few or many, or leave the size out.

-	TRBJ1-1	once	TRBV3-1/TRBV3-2	TGTGCCAGCAGCCAAAGATTCATGCAGGGCTGGCACACTGAAGCTTTCTTT	CASSQRFMQGWHTEAFF
-	TRBJ1-2	-	TRBV19	TGTGCCAGTAGCCAACAGGGTAGCTATGGCTACACCTTC	CASSQQGSYGYTF
TRBD2	TRBJ2-3	-	TRBV6-2/TRBV6-3	TGTGCCAGCAGCCTGGGACTATTTTCAACAGATACGCAGTATTTT	CASSLGLFSTDTQYF
-	TRBJ2-2	-	TRBV11-2	TGTGCCAGCAGCGTGACAGTCACCGGGGAGCTGTTTTTT	CASSVTVTGELFF
-	TRBJ2-3	-	TRBV5-4	TGTGCCAGCAGCTCCCCTATGGGAGCCGCTATTGACACAGATACGCAGTATTTT	CASSSPMGAAIDTDTQYF
-	TRBJ2-7	few	TRBV27	TGTGCCAGCAGTTTGGCAGGGGCCTACGAGCAGTACTTC	CASSLAGAYEQYF
TRBD2	TRBJ2-1	-	TRBV29-1	TGCAGCGGGCGGGGGGGCCTTTACAATGAGCAGTTCTTC	CSGRGGLYNEQFF
-	TRBJ1-2	-	TRBV5-4	TGTGCCAGCAGCTGGCGGGGGGGCGCGACAGGCTACACCTTC	CASSWRGGATGYTF
-	TRBJ1-1	-	TRBV6-5	TGTGCCAGCAGTCCCAGCGGGAGCGCTGAAGCTTTCTTT	CASSPSGSAEAFF
-	TRBJ1-4	-	TRBV6-5	TGTGCCAGCAGCCAAGCCGGGTCCTTGGGTCAAAAACTGTTTTTT	CASSQAGSLGQKLFF
-	TRBJ1-2	-	TRBV11-2	TGTGCCAGCAGCTTAAACCCGGTTGGTGGCTACACCTTC	CASSLNPVGGYTF
-	TRBJ1-3	many	TRBV7-8	TGTGCCAGCAGCTTAGATTTGGGCGGAGGATCTGGAAACACCATATATTTT	CASSLDLGGGSGNTIYF
TRBD1	TRBJ2-7	-	TRBV7-6	TGTGCCAGCAGCCCTCGACAGGGTTCATCCTACGAGCAGTACTTC	CASSPRQGSSYEQYF
TRBD1	TRBJ2-5	once	TRBV7-9	TGTGCCAGCAGCCCCATTTTAGGACAGGGAGAGACCCAGTACTTC	CASSPILGQGETQYF
-	TRBJ1-1	once	TRBV19	TGTGCCAGTACGTTACAGGGCCGAATGAACACTGAAGCTTTCTTT	CASTLQGRMNTEAFF
TRBD2	TRBJ2-5	once	TRBV19	TGTGCCAGTAGCGGGACTAGCGGACAAGAGACCCAGTACTTC	CASSGTSGQETQYF